This is a list of T cell receptor beta chains from one sample in a study of shared clonotypes between healthy human individuals. The protocol was immunoSEQ multiplex PCR, while the TCRdb copy is restricted to in-frame clones and leaves out a portion. The sample shows 800,000 to 950,000 clones, 90% to 97% of them seen only once. Material: naive CD8+ T cells sorted from blood. Receptors originate from a man aged 25-45 years in good health. Each CDR3 is given without its conserved first and last residue.

J gene: TRBJ1-1; V gene: TRBV4-3; CDR3 protein: ASSQDRGGNTEAF
J gene: TRBJ2-3; V gene: TRBV7-9; CDR3 protein: ASSPTSDFTDTQY
J gene: TRBJ2-2; V gene: TRBV28; CDR3 protein: ASSSRTNTGELF
J gene: TRBJ1-1; V gene: TRBV6-6; CDR3 protein: ASIHRTGNTEAF
J gene: TRBJ2-7; V gene: TRBV7-3; CDR3 protein: ASSLLSTTKNYEQY
J gene: TRBJ1-2; V gene: TRBV9; CDR3 protein: ASSVSGALSGGYT
J gene: TRBJ2-7; V gene: TRBV28; CDR3 protein: ASILTGGSYEQY
J gene: TRBJ1-3; V gene: TRBV7-9; CDR3 protein: ASSLGSPYSGNTIY
J gene: TRBJ1-2; V gene: TRBV4-3; CDR3 protein: ASSHTGHYGYT
J gene: TRBJ2-5; V gene: TRBV4-1; CDR3 protein: ASSQRDDQETQY
J gene: TRBJ1-5; V gene: TRBV1; CDR3 protein: TSSQDGGLQLNQPQH
J gene: TRBJ2-7; V gene: TRBV27; CDR3 protein: ASSLSGGIAGEQY
J gene: TRBJ2-1; V gene: TRBV19; CDR3 protein: ASSIAGTLRRHEQF
J gene: TRBJ2-7; V gene: TRBV7-6; CDR3 protein: ASSPRAGSHEQY
J gene: TRBJ2-2; V gene: TRBV16; CDR3 protein: ASSQLAMGTGELF
J gene: TRBJ1-4; V gene: TRBV28; CDR3 protein: ASSSELVVANEKLF
J gene: TRBJ1-1; V gene: TRBV20-1; CDR3 protein: SAPAGGEAF
J gene: TRBJ2-7; V gene: TRBV7-3; CDR3 protein: ASTRVAPYEQY
J gene: TRBJ2-1; V gene: TRBV28; CDR3 protein: ASSPRTSGTDKRVGEQF
J gene: TRBJ1-4; V gene: TRBV29-1; CDR3 protein: SVELWERSSTNEKLF
J gene: TRBJ2-5; V gene: TRBV29-1; CDR3 protein: SVRTAYLQETQY
J gene: TRBJ2-1; V gene: TRBV28; CDR3 protein: ASSFRLDNEQF
J gene: TRBJ2-5; V gene: TRBV6-1; CDR3 protein: ASSESPDDQETQY
J gene: TRBJ2-1; V gene: TRBV6-1; CDR3 protein: ASSEVIWDNEQF
J gene: TRBJ2-5; V gene: TRBV13; CDR3 protein: ASSLSGESHQETQY
J gene: TRBJ2-1; V gene: TRBV28; CDR3 protein: ASSLSTAGNEQF
J gene: TRBJ2-7; V gene: TRBV30; CDR3 protein: AWKFGHSYEQY
J gene: TRBJ2-1; V gene: TRBV29-1; CDR3 protein: SPQLAGVNNEQF
J gene: TRBJ1-2; V gene: TRBV6-5; CDR3 protein: ASKKAGTVYGYT
J gene: TRBJ2-3; V gene: TRBV18; CDR3 protein: ASSRVNTGADTQY
J gene: TRBJ1-1; V gene: TRBV4-1; CDR3 protein: ASSPIGLSTEAF
J gene: TRBJ1-5; V gene: TRBV10-3; CDR3 protein: AISESGGQPQH
J gene: TRBJ2-1; V gene: TRBV6-5; CDR3 protein: ASSPRELGNEQF
J gene: TRBJ2-1; V gene: TRBV15; CDR3 protein: ATQAEQVGNEQF
J gene: TRBJ2-7; V gene: TRBV27; CDR3 protein: ASSLSGHWSYEQY
J gene: TRBJ2-7; V gene: TRBV5-1; CDR3 protein: ASGSRSNAYYEQY
J gene: TRBJ1-2; V gene: TRBV10-3; CDR3 protein: AIRAGTGGYT
J gene: TRBJ2-7; V gene: TRBV11-2; CDR3 protein: ASSHSAGVSSYEQY
J gene: TRBJ1-1; V gene: TRBV7-9; CDR3 protein: ASSSTREGYEAF
J gene: TRBJ1-5; V gene: TRBV28; CDR3 protein: ASSLWDRGHQPQH
J gene: TRBJ2-5; V gene: TRBV12-5; CDR3 protein: ASLPGGYQETQY
J gene: TRBJ1-5; V gene: TRBV27; CDR3 protein: ASSLSYGQGNQPQH